This T cell receptor (beta chain) emerged from a study of cytomegalovirus exposure and HLA in healthy donors (dated by TCRdb to about 2017). In terms of the full investigation: According to an earlier analysis of around 600 of the donors, roughly 180 million T cells yielded 117 million unique TCR beta sequences and about 280 Gb of sequence data. An early release covering around 630 HLA-typed donors comprised 250 to 350 gigabases of sequencing data and around 86 million unique TCR sequences. Of the 350 to 400 genotyped donors, approximately 80% fell in the genetic ancestry cluster associated with self-reported Caucasian donors. The study was designed to test whether signatures of past pathogen exposure could be identified by cataloging public T cell receptors. The study profiled the T cell repertoires of hundreds of subjects by immunosequencing and related them to cytomegalovirus serostatus. In addition to the first cohort of approximately 650 subjects, a separate validation cohort of 120 different subjects was used. To predict cytomegalovirus infection status, the study brought together high-throughput TCR immunosequencing, statistical association of individual TCRs with disease status, and machine learning. In a later analysis, previously published TCR beta repertoires from more than 500 donors were re-analyzed and high-resolution HLA genotyping was added so that TCR occurrence patterns could be studied. Rather than using new phenotypic data, the later analysis identified candidate immune exposures from TCR beta sequences and from how often those sequences occurred across donors. An earlier analysis of several hundred of the donors used high-throughput TCR beta sequencing to judge whether each TCR beta V gene segment behaved as functional or pseudogenic. Alongside the repertoire data, information on donor age, sex, ethnicity and CMV serostatus was compiled. A later genetic analysis took genome-wide SNP genotypes for about three fifths of the roughly 670 donors and used that subset as a discovery cohort. All discovery cohort repertoires had been generated on a single sequencing platform. HLA typing covered class I and class II loci at four-digit resolution. The number of typed donors differed by locus: roughly 629-640 for A, B, C, DRB1 and DQB1; 522 for DQA1; over 600 for DPA1; and approximately 450 for DPB1. A few DR-DQ haplotypes were treated as single units for association and clustering because of strong linkage in the cohort. Across 300 to 500 genotyped donors of the cohort, an average of about 250,000 unique TCR beta nucleotide sequences per donor were sequenced, and 15% to 20% of those sequences were non-productive.

The library was obtained by the immunoSEQ multiplex PCR assay. The multiplex PCR relied on a mix of 60 forward primers for TCR Vbeta segments and 13 reverse primers for TCR Jbeta segments. The CDR3 region of rearranged TCR beta genes was amplified from genomic DNA by a multiplex PCR assay. The Illumina HiSeq System was used to sequence the amplified TCR beta libraries as 87-base-pair reads. On the study's bioinformatics: Across the 700 or so repertoires, a later analysis counted roughly 84 million unique TCR beta chains, some 11 million of which were shared by at least two donors. A nearest-neighbor algorithm error-corrected the raw reads and collapsed the reads into unique sequences, merging closely related sequences to remove PCR and sequencing errors. Alignment of CDR3 sequences to IMGT reference sequences was used to assign V, D and J gene segments. For a sequence to be retained, a match of at least six nucleotides to both a V gene segment and a J gene segment was required. Rearrangements were classified as productive when the CDR3 lacked stop codons and remained in frame with V and J, and all other rearrangements were classified as non-productive. Following IMGT convention, CDR3 was defined as the stretch from the second conserved V-encoded cysteine to the conserved J-encoded phenylalanine. In an earlier analysis of more than 550 of the donors, sequences lacking an unambiguous match to a single V gene segment were excluded. An earlier analysis of 450 to 650 of the donors called V segments functional above 56.7% productive rearrangements and segregating when the between-donor standard deviation exceeded 5%. To diagnose cytomegalovirus status from the catalog of TCR beta chain sequences, a statistical classification framework was built. A later analysis assigned V and J genes by comparing TCR nucleotide sequences with IMGT/GENE-DB human TR gene sequences. A later analysis assigned CDR3 sequences and most-parsimonious VDJ recombination scenarios with the TCRdist pipeline. In a later analysis, each TCR beta chain was defined by its CDR3 amino acid sequence together with its V-gene family, and reads without a unique V-gene family were excluded. To address suspected cross-contamination and a sequencing artifact, a later analysis removed 550 to 750 highly shared, low-generation-probability nucleotide sequences. In a later analysis, a clonal expansion index was calculated for each public chain from normalized within-repertoire ranks of inferred template counts. A later analysis computed generation probabilities with a VDJ recombination model fitted to out-of-frame rearrangements, and checked the results against IGoR. A later analysis scored TCR-TCR, TCR-HLA and TCR-CMV co-occurrence with hypergeometric tests, applying a repertoire-size bias correction to TCR pairs. In a later analysis, false discovery rates were estimated by permuting HLA or CMV assignments 20 times. In a later analysis, co-occurring TCRs were grouped using DBSCAN, and TCRdist sequence similarity was added for clustering within HLA-allele-positive subsets. For co-occurrence clustering, repertoires with fewer than 30,000 or more than 120,000 public chains were excluded, along with four to six repertoires with anomalous nucleotide sharing. What TCRdb holds here is the immuneACCESS table cut down to in-frame rearrangements. Part of the clones is not present; checked against another copy, under half of the missing clones reflect an unresolved V gene, and the others are unexplained. The V and J calls and the clone size are those of that table, but D and trimming were determined from the DNA. Counted in this sample were about 210,000 clones; around 81% of them appeared once. About a tenth of the sample is taken by the ten largest.

As to this clone: Its antigen remains undetermined. Base quality data are lacking; no much larger clone is found one base away.

In total, around 600 healthy bone marrow donors made up the cohort. All cohort members were sampled while nominally healthy, although unrecorded immune exposures were likely present. The donor was CMV seropositive and was included in the group of some 290 seropositive cohort members. A peripheral blood sample was provided by each donor, and peripheral blood mononuclear cells were used for TCR beta sequencing. The Qiagen DNeasy Blood Extraction Kit was used to extract genomic DNA from the blood cell samples. V is trimmed back by 6 bases and J by 4 bases, and the junction contains 7 bases that no gene match accounts for. Reading the germline V gene gives CDR1 KGHSH and CDR2 LQKENI. The CDR3 holds 16 amino acids from the cysteine to the phenylalanine. Just the 48-base CDR3 DNA is kept, in frame starting at base 1. Study-wide conclusions, independent of this receptor: In a later analysis, HLA-associated TCR beta chains were found to be more clonally expanded and to have lower generation probabilities than equally common non-associated chains. Roughly 15 rarely observed V segments, including chromosome 9 orphons, were excluded from the earlier analysis of about 610 of the donors because counts were too low. A group of highly shared sequence variants was considered likely to be a technical artifact of the sequencing pipeline. Assigning TCR associations to individual alleles was difficult when HLA alleles, especially DR and DQ, strongly co-occurred. Because HLA typing was unavailable for some donors at each locus, only the typed subset was used in association tests. Sequencing depth was assumed to be roughly uniform across donors in the presence/absence analyses, though that assumption may not hold. In an earlier analysis of some 640 of the donors, most TCR beta V segments were observed in productive rearrangements about 90% or about 30% of the time, broadly matching IMGT annotations. It was suggested by the authors that the approach could potentially be generalized to other disease states and immunological phenotypes. The study listed 150 to 200 TCR beta chains as associated with cytomegalovirus. According to a later analysis, parvovirus B19, influenza, CMV and Epstein-Barr virus appeared linked to several top co-occurrence clusters. According to a later genetic analysis, donors in an Asian-associated ancestry cluster had fewer N-insertions in productive TCRs than the approximately 710-donor mean. A later analysis found that most CMV-associated TCR beta chains appeared HLA-restricted, with HLA associations seemingly driven largely by CMV exposure. This cohort had only TCR beta chains sequenced, and the lack of alpha or paired-chain data limited which features could be detected. Correlated functional status among segregating V segments might reflect linkage disequilibrium, but an unknown experimental factor could not be ruled out. A further reported finding was that TCR beta sequences accurately predicted the HLA-A and HLA-B alleles for most subjects in the first cohort. A few of the identified cytomegalovirus-associated TCR beta chains were confirmed in vitro to be specific for cytomegalovirus antigens. A later genetic analysis associated a missense DCLRE1C variant with V-gene and J-gene trimming of TCR beta chains, and an independent cohort replicated the association. Some IMGT-functional V segments, including TRBV6-2 and TRBV6-3, could not be distinguished by the 87-base-pair reads and were therefore excluded. The classifier was reported to diagnose cytomegalovirus status with high specificity and sensitivity in both the original and validation cohorts. For the cohort, immune exposure information was limited to CMV serostatus. While some public TCRs were present in many individuals, most TCR sequences turned up only very rarely across donors. In a later analysis, some 17,000 TCR beta sequences were associated with specific HLA alleles at a false discovery rate of 0.05. In a later analysis, the rate of TCR association differed among HLA loci, with DRB1 alleles having the most associated TCRs and HLA-C alleles having the fewest.

Input material: PBMCs. The sequence came from a woman aged 45-65 years in good health and CMV-seropositive. This receptor chain uses TRBV18 and TRBJ2-1; 12 bases in the junction line up with TRBD2. CDR3 loop: CASSKSLAGGYNEQFF. The sequenced DNA is TGTGCCAGCTCGAAAAGCCTAGCGGGGGGGTACAATGAGCAGTTCTTC.